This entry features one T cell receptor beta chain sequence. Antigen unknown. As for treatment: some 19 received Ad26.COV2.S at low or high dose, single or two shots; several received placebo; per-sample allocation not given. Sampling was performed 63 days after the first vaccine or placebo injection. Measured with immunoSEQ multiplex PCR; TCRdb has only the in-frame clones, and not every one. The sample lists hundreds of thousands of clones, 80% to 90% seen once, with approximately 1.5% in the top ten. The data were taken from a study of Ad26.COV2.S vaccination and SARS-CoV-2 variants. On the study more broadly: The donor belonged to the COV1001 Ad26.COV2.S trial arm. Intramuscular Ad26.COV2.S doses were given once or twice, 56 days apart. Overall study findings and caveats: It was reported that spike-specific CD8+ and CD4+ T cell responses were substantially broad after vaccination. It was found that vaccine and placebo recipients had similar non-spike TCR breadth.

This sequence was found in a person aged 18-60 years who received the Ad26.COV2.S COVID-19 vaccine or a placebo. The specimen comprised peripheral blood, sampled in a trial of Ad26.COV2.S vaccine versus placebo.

This CDR3 reads CASRTSKSREQFF. As DNA, the CDR3 is TGTGCCAGCAGGACTAGTAAGTCCCGTGAGCAGTTCTTC. The V gene is TRBV27, the J gene TRBJ2-1; weak D call: TRBD2 (6 bases). Germline assignment: CDR1 MNHEY and CDR2 SMNVEV (reference sequence). Trimming stripped 6 bases from V and 9 bases from J, with 15 bases between. This CDR3 comprises 13 residues.